Below are 27 T cell receptor beta chains sequenced from a single sample in a study of beta chain features in type 1 diabetes. Sequencing targeted expressed TCRB transcripts, as all isolated RNA had been reverse transcribed. Sequencing used immunoSEQ multiplex PCR; TCRdb keeps in-frame clones, though not all of them. The sample includes approximately 270,000 clones, approximately 15% of them seen just once. General study points: When Type 1 diabetes patients were examined, their TCRB CDR3s proved moderately but significantly shorter in all four CD4+ subsets.

These TCRs' antigens remain unknown. Sequencing was carried out using naive CD4+ T cells from blood. Receptor source: a man aged 25 to 45 with type 1 diabetes.

This clone was detected a few times. At one of its ends the junction is not consistent with the germline gene, which may arise from a read error. This chain uses TRBV28 with TRBJ2-1, with a tentative D call TRBD1 (6 bases). The CDR3 contains 12 residues. Per germline, CDR1 MDHEN and CDR2 SYDVKM. The CDR3: CASSPTGHQGLF. The CDR3 DNA reads TGTGCCAGCAGTCCCACCGGGCACCAGGGGCTCTTC.

The V gene is TRBV7-2, the J gene TRBJ1-1; a weak D match, TRBD1 (5 bases). The CDR3 is 14 residues long. The V end was cut by 0 bases, the J end by 5 bases, with 10 bases between. Germline CDR1 is SGHTA and CDR2 is FQGNSA. CDR3 loop: CASSLAAGGTEAFF. In nucleotides, the CDR3 is TGTGCCAGCAGCTTAGCGGCGGGGGGGACTGAAGCTTTCTTT.

This clone has just a few counts. The chain is built from TRBV5-1 and TRBJ2-5, with TRBD2 identical over 8 bases. CDR1 and CDR2 (germline): SGHRS, YFSETQ. CDR3 length: 13 residues. J gave up 1 base and V 7 bases, and 3 bases lay outside the gene matches. CDR3 residues: CASGSGTQETQYF. For the CDR3, the DNA is TGCGCCAGCGGTAGCGGGACCCAAGAGACCCAGTACTTC.

This clone was seen a handful of times. The chain couples TRBV29-1 to TRBJ1-5, with D hard to call. V shed 5 bases and J shed 0 bases, with 5 bases lying between them. In germline, CDR1 is SQVTM, CDR2 ANQGSEA. The length of the CDR3 is 12 residues. The CDR3 loop reads CSVRVSNQPQHF. The CDR3 coding sequence is TGCAGCGTTCGTGTTAGCAATCAGCCCCAGCATTTT.

The chain joins TRBV11-1 to TRBJ2-5; D is perhaps TRBD2 (5 bases). V dropped 6 bases and J dropped 7 bases, with 12 bases sitting between them. Germline V gene sequence: CDR1 SGHAT, CDR2 FQDESV (reference sequence). The CDR3 spans 12 residues. In DNA, the CDR3 is TGTGCCAGCAGGCAGACTGGAGGGACCCAGTACTTC. Its protein product is CASRQTGGTQYF.

The chain is built from TRBV7-9 and TRBJ1-2, with TRBD1 identical over 7 bases. This CDR3 spans 17 amino acids. Germline V gene data show CDR1 as SEHNR and CDR2 as FQNEAQ (reference sequence). V was clipped by 5 bases and J by 5 bases; unmatched bases: 17. The CDR3 region is CASSEPRPTGKGYGYTF. In DNA, the CDR3 is TGTGCCAGCAGCGAACCGAGACCGACAGGGAAGGGGTATGGCTACACCTTC.

This clone occurred a few times. Within the sample, other DNA sequences also encode this same CDR3. The chain joins TRBV27 to TRBJ1-1; D is unclear. The germline V and J ends were trimmed by 3 bases and 1 base, with 6 bases remaining between them. The CDR3 extends over 13 amino acids. Germline V lookup: CDR1 MNHEY, CDR2 SMNVEV (reference sequence). CDR3 coding DNA: TGTGCCAGCAGTTTGCGGGGGAACACTGAAGCTTTCTTT. Encoded protein: CASSLRGNTEAFF.

Here the CDR3 DNA reads TGTGCCAGCAGTGAAGGCGGGGGGCAGTTCTTC. Translated, it gives CASSEGGGQFF. The genes are TRBV2 and TRBJ2-1, with TRBD2 matching 7 bases. CDR1 is SNHLY, CDR2 FYNNEI, per germline. This CDR3 is 11 amino acids long. Unmatched junction bases numbered 0, after V lost 1 base and J lost 12 bases.

This clone came up a few times. This sequence joins TRBV10-3 and TRBJ2-5; no definite D call. V was cut by 3 bases and J by 3 bases, with 11 bases left in between. Germline V gives CDR1 ENHRY, CDR2 SYGVKD. This CDR3 region has 14 residues. Written as DNA, the CDR3 is TGTGCCATCAGTGACTCACGAAGAGAAGAGACCCAGTACTTC. It codes for CAISDSRREETQYF.

The rearrangement joins TRBV2 to TRBJ1-1; D remains ambiguous. V was pared by 11 bases and J by 0 bases, with 10 bases between. Germline CDR1 is SNHLY and CDR2 is FYNNEI. The CDR3 runs 12 residues. Here the CDR3 reads CAGRGMNTEAFF. The CDR3 region has the DNA TGTGCCGGCCGGGGTATGAACACTGAAGCTTTCTTT.

This clone was found a few times. The chain has TRBV29-1 and TRBJ2-5; TRBD2 matches at 9 bases. The CDR3 totals 15 residues. Looked up from germline, CDR1 is SQVTM and CDR2 is ANQGSEA. Unmatched junction bases numbered 10, after V lost 3 bases and J lost 5 bases. The CDR3 protein is CSVDPAGGPGETQYF. CDR3 bases: TGCAGCGTTGATCCCGCGGGAGGGCCGGGGGAGACCCAGTACTTC. Complete variable domain (other parts from reference TRBV29-1 and TRBJ2-5): SAVISQKPSRDICQRGTSLTIQCQVDSQVTMMFWYRQQPGQSLTLIATANQGSEATYESGFVIDKFPISRPNLTFSTLTVSNMSPEDSSIYLCSVDPAGGPGETQYFGPGTRLLVL.

The gene calls are TRBV5-1 and TRBJ2-5; the match to TRBD2 covers 14 bases. The germline CDR1 and CDR2 sequences are SGHRS and YFSETQ. With V trimmed by 4 bases and J by 4 bases, 3 bases remained unmatched. The CDR3 totals 15 residues. The DNA of the CDR3 is TGCGCCAGCAGCCTTGGGACTAGCGGGAGAGAGACCCAGTACTTC. Translation: CASSLGTSGRETQYF.

This clone was observed a handful of times. The chain employs TRBV7-9 and TRBJ1-2; 10 bases line up with TRBD1. This CDR3 is built from 15 residues. CDR1 and CDR2 from the germline V gene are SEHNR and FQNEAQ (reference sequence). V dropped 6 bases and J dropped 7; count of bases not matched to a gene: 11. CDR3 bases: TGTGCCAGCAGAACACTCCGGGACAGGGGAGTTGGCTACACCTTC. Translation gives CASRTLRDRGVGYTF.

This clone was seen only a few times. In the same sample, other DNA sequences code for this CDR3. The genes are TRBV29-1 and TRBJ1-1; 7 bases align to TRBD1. CDR1 and CDR2 (germline): SQVTM, ANQGSEA. V gave up 6 bases and J gave up 0 bases; unmatched junction bases: 4. There are 13 residues in the CDR3. CDR3 loop: CSVGQLMNTEAFF. In DNA form, the CDR3 reads TGCAGCGTGGGACAGCTGATGAACACTGAAGCTTTCTTT.

Note on this clone: This same CDR3 is encoded by further DNA sequences in the sample. This chain links TRBV6-6 with TRBJ2-7; D is possibly TRBD2 (6 bases). Germline CDR1 and CDR2: MNHNY and SVGAGI (reference sequence). V lost 8 bases to trimming and J lost 0 bases, with 8 bases between them. The length of the CDR3 is 12 residues. This CDR3 is CASGRSSYEQYF. The CDR3 DNA sequence: TGTGCCAGCGGGAGGAGCTCCTACGAGCAGTACTTC.

The V gene is TRBV21-1, the J gene TRBJ2-7; the D call of TRBD1 is as the table states it, not checked on the DNA. TRBV21-1 is an annotated pseudogene. CDR3 length: 16 amino acids. The CDR3 region is CASSKVEQGSDYEQYF. The CDR3 DNA is TGTGCCAGCAGCAAAGTGGAACAGGGGAGTGACTACGAGCAGTACTTC.

The chain recombines TRBV5-1 with TRBJ2-3; 10 bases match TRBD2. Germline V lookup: CDR1 SGHRS, CDR2 YFSETQ. The CDR3 contains 15 residues. V lost 4 bases to trimming and J lost 2 bases; unmatched junction nucleotides: 4. DNA for the CDR3: TGCGCCAGCAGCCCCGGACTAGCGGACACAGATACGCAGTATTTT. Residues: CASSPGLADTDTQYF.

This clone was observed a handful of times. The rearrangement joins TRBV6-1 to TRBJ2-1; unclear D gene. The V gene's germline CDR1 is MNHNS and CDR2 SASEGT. Trimming took off 5 bases at V and 7 bases at J, with 6 bases between the two ends. The CDR3 loop spans 11 amino acids. CDR3 in DNA: TGTGCCAGCAGTCCCCTGAATGAGCAGTTCTTC. Protein product: CASSPLNEQFF.

This clone was observed a handful of times. This rearrangement joins TRBV4-2 to TRBJ2-4; D remains ambiguous. V lost 4 bases and J lost 0, with 10 bases in between. Per the germline V gene, CDR1 is LGHNA and CDR2 is YNFKEQ. There are 15 residues in the CDR3. This CDR3 reads CASSPRSLAKNIQYF. For the CDR3, the DNA is TGTGCCAGCAGCCCTAGGTCACTAGCCAAAAACATTCAGTACTTC.

On this clone: A junction boundary mismatches the germline segment, possibly from a read error. The V call is TRBV6-5, the J call TRBJ1-1, with D unclear. The CDR3 runs to 13 residues. CDR1 is MNHEY, CDR2 SVGAGI, per germline. The CDR3 is CASRYSVNTEAFF. The CDR3 coding sequence is TGTGCCAGCAGATACTCCGTGAACACTGAAGCTTTCTTT.

This clone was recorded a few times. The chain is built from TRBV4-3 and TRBJ2-7, with 8 bases aligning to TRBD2. Germline CDR1 LGHNA, CDR2 YSLEER. V was pared by 1 base and J by 1 base, with 12 bases of the junction left unmatched. This CDR3 is 18 amino acids long. In nucleotides, the CDR3 is TGCGCCAGCAGCCAAGCCCTGGCTAGCGGGCATGCGTCCTACGAGCAGTACTTC. It is translated as CASSQALASGHASYEQYF.

This chain joins TRBV4-2 and TRBJ2-7; D is uncertain. The V gene's germline CDR1 is LGHNA and CDR2 YNFKEQ. The CDR3 sequence is 13 residues long. V lost 0 bases to trimming and J lost 6 bases, with 9 bases between them. The CDR3 spells CASSQDSVFEQYF. The CDR3 coding sequence is TGTGCCAGCAGCCAAGACTCCGTTTTCGAGCAGTACTTC.

This chain joins TRBV18 and TRBJ2-5, with a tentative D call TRBD2 (5 bases). V was clipped by 2 bases and J by 5 bases, with 6 bases between them. CDR3 length: 12 amino acids. The germline V gene has CDR1 KGHSH and CDR2 LQKENI. The CDR3 sequence: CASSPTGETQYF. The CDR3 DNA is TGTGCCAGCTCACCAACGGGGGAGACCCAGTACTTC.

The chain employs TRBV28 and TRBJ2-1, with D tentatively TRBD2 (7 bases). The CDR3 is made up of 15 amino acids. V was cut by 9 bases and J by 0 bases, with 15 bases left in between. Germline values: CDR1 MDHEN, CDR2 SYDVKM. The CDR3 sequence is CASGGASLSYNEQFF. The CDR3 DNA reads TGTGCCAGTGGGGGGGCTAGCCTCTCCTACAATGAGCAGTTCTTC.

In this sample, this clone turned up a few times. CDR3 protein: CASSQGTNHGYF. The CDR3 DNA sequence: TGTGCCAGCTCCCAGGGGACCAACCACGGGTACTTC. The chain has TRBV2 and TRBJ2-5; possibly TRBD1 for D (6 bases). V lost 8 bases, J lost 13 bases, and 20 bases lay in between. The germline gives CDR1 SNHLY, CDR2 FYNNEI. The CDR3 contains 12 residues. Supplemented by reference TRBV2 and TRBJ2-5, the full variable domain reads EPEVTQTPSHQVTQMGQEVILRCVPISNHLYFYWYRQILGQKVEFLVSFYNNEISEKSEIFDDQFSVERPDGSNFTLKIRSTKLEDSAMYFCASSQGTNHGYFGPGTRLLVL.

A note on this clone: Other DNA sequences in the same sample also yield this CDR3. V is TRBV28 and J is TRBJ1-2; 12 nucleotides match TRBD1. The germline CDR1 and CDR2 sequences are MDHEN and SYDVKM. The CDR3 extends over 15 amino acids. Losses at the gene ends were 4 bases for V and 6 bases for J; bases not matched to a gene: 6. The DNA of the CDR3 is TGTGCCAGCAGTTCAAGTGGGACAGGGGGCGATGGCTACACCTTC. Protein sequence: CASSSSGTGGDGYTF.

This clone was detected only a few times. V gene TRBV7-2 combines with J gene TRBJ2-7; D ambiguous. Trimming stripped 2 bases from V and 4 bases from J, with 6 bases between. Germline lookup yields CDR1 SGHTA and CDR2 FQGNSA. The CDR3 length is 12 residues. CDR3 nucleotides: TGTGCCAGCAGCTTACAGGCTTACGAGCAGTACTTC. As protein: CASSLQAYEQYF. Full variable domain (missing parts from reference TRBV7-2 and TRBJ2-7): GAGVSQSPSNKVTEKGKDVELRCDPISGHTALYWYRQSLGQGLEFLIYFQGNSAPDKSGLPSDRFSAERTGGSVSTLTIQRTQQEDSAVYLCASSLQAYEQYFGPGTRLTVT.